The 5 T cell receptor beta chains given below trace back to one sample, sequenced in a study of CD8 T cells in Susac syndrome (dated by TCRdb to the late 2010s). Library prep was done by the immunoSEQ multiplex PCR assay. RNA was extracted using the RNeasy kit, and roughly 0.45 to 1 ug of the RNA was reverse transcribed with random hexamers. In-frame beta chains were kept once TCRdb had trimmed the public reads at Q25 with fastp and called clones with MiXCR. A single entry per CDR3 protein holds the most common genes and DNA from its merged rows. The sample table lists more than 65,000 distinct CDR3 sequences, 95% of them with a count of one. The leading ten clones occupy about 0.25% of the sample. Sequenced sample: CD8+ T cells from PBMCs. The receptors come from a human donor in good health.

The CDR3 DNA sequence: TGCGCCAGCAGCTTCGGGATAGCGGGGGATGAGCAGTTCTTC. Its translation is CASSFGIAGDEQFF. The J gene is TRBJ2-1, the V gene TRBV5-1; 9 bases align to TRBD2. The V gene end was trimmed by 2 bases and the J gene end by 8 bases; junction bases not matched to a gene: 5. Germline assignment: CDR1 SGHRS and CDR2 YFSETQ. The CDR3 covers 14 residues.

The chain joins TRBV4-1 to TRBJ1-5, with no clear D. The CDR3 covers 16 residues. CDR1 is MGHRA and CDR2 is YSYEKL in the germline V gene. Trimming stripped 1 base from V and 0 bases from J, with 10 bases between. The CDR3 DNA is TGCGCCAGCAGCCAAGGCGGAGCTTATAGCAATCAGCCCCAGCATTTT. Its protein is CASSQGGAYSNQPQHF.

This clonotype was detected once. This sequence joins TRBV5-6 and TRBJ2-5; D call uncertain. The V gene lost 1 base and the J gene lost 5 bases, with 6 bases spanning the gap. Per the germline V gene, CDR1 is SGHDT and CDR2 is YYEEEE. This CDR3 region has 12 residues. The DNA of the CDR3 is TGTGCCAGCAGCTTGTACGCTGAGACCCAGTACTTC. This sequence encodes CASSLYAETQYF.

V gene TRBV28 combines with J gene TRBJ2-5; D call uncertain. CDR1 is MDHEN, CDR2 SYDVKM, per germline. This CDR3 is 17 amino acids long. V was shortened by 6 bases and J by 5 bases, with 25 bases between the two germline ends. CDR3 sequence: CASSPYSNYKGIETQYF. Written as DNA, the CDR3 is TGTGCCAGCAGCCCCTATTCGAATTATAAGGGTATCGAGACCCAGTACTTC.

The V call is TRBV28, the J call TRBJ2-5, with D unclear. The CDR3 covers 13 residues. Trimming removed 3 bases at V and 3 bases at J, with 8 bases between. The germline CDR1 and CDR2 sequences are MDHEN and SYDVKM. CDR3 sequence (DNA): TGTGCCAGCAGTTTCAGATTAGAAGAGACCCAGTACTTC. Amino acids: CASSFRLEETQYF.